The clone carrying this T cell receptor beta chain showed up just a few times. Antigen unknown. Sequencing targeted expressed TCRB transcripts, as all isolated RNA had been reverse transcribed. Method: immunoSEQ multiplex PCR; TCRdb's copy keeps in-frame clones and lacks some. The sample gives approximately 360,000 clones, roughly 12% of which show up once; over 0.008% is in the top ten. This specimen belongs to a study of beta chain features in type 1 diabetes. Study summary: All samples together contributed some 100,000,000 sorted cells for examination.

Points from the study as a whole: For type 1 diabetes patients, VDJ junctions showed fewer insertions and more deletions. PCR may have favored shorter templates equally in patients and controls. All four CD4+ subsets of Type 1 diabetes patients contained TCRB CDR3s that were moderately but significantly shorter. Researchers cautioned that cDNA sequencing could over-represent cells with high TCR expression.

CDR3 length equals 13 residues. CDR1 SGHTA and CDR2 FQGTGA come from the germline V gene. The germline V and J ends were trimmed by 5 bases and 6 bases, with 13 bases remaining between them. The TCR originated in a woman between 18 and 29 years old with type 1 diabetes. The chain uses TRBV7-3 and TRBJ1-1, with a tentative D call TRBD1 (6 bases). The sequenced sample was naive CD4+ T cells from blood. This CDR3 is CASSGTGLAEAFF. In DNA form, the CDR3 reads TGTGCCAGCAGCGGTACAGGGTTGGCTGAAGCTTTCTTT.